This TCR beta chain derives from a study of control samples from healthy donors and cancer patients. Sequencing was performed with immunoSEQ multiplex PCR; in TCRdb, only in-frame clones are kept and a portion is missing. This table has 130,000 to 150,000 clones, roughly nine tenths appearing once. This clone has a handful of counts. V was pared by 3 bases and J by 8 bases, with 12 bases between. The CDR3 spans 13 residues. Germline V gene sequence: CDR1 LNHDA, CDR2 SQIVND (reference sequence). The sequence derives from a man under 40 in good health. The chain recombines TRBV19 with TRBJ2-3; a possible D gene is TRBD2 (5 bases). The material sequenced was blood. For the CDR3, the DNA is TGTGCCAGTAGTATTAACGAGGGAAGTACGCAGTATTTT. Translating it yields CASSINEGSTQYF.